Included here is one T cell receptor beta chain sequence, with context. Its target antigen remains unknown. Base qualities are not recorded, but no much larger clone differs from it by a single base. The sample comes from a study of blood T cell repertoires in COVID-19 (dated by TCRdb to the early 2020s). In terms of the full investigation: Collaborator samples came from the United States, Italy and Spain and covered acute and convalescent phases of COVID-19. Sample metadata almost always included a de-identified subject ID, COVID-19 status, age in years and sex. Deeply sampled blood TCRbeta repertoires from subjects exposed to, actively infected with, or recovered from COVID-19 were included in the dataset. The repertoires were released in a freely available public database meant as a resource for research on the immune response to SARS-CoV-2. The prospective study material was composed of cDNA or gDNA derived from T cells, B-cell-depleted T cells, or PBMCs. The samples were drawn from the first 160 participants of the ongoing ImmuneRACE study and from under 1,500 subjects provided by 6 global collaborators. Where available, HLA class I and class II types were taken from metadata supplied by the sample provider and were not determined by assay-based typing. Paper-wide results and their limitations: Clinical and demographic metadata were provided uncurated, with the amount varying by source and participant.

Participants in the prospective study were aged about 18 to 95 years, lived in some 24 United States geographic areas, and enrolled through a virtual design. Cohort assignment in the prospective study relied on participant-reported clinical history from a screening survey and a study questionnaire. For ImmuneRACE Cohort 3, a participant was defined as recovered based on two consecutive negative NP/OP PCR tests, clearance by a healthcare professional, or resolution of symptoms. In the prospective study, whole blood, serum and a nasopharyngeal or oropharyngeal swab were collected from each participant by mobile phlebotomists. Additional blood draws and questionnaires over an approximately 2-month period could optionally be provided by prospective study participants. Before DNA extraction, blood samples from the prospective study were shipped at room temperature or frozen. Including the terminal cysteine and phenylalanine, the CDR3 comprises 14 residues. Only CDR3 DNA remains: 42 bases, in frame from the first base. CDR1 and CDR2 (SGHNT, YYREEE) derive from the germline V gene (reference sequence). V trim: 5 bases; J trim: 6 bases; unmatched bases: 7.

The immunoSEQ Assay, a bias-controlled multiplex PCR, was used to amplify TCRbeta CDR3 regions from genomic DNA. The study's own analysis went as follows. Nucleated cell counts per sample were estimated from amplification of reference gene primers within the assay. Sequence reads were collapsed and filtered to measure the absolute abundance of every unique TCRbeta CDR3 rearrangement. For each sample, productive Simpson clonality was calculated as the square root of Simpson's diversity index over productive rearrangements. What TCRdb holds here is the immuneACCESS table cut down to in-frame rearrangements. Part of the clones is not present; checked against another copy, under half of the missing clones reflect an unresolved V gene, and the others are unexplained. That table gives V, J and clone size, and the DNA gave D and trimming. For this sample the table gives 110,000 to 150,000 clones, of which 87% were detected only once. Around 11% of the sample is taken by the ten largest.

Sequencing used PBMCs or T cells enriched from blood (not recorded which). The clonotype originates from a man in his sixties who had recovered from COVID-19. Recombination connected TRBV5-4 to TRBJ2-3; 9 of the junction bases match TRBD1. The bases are TGTGCCAGCAGTTTACAGGGGGCGGGGGATACGCAGTATTTT. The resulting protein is CASSLQGAGDTQYF.